These 24 T cell receptor beta chains were all obtained from the same sample, sequenced in a study of CXCR3-negative and CXCR3-positive naive CD8 T cells. The study's findings and limits: More hydrophobic TRB CDR3s occurred in CXCR3-positive than in CXCR3-negative naive cells.

Their recognized antigens are unknown. With UMI labels, 5' RACE was used to prepare the TRB cDNA libraries. TCRdb re-called the 5' RACE reads and shows each CDR3 protein once, DNA omitted. The table for this sample gives 75,000 to 90,000 distinct CDR3 sequences. The sequencing input was naive CXCR3+ CD8+ T cells from blood. Subset noted: CD45RO-CCR7+CD27+CD95- naive CD8+ T cells expressing CXCR3 (TNR3+). The receptor set was obtained from a human donor in good health. Some clones in this sample may be carry-over from other donors' samples.

The gene calls are TRBV2 and TRBJ1-5; absent DNA, TCRdb's TRBD1 call cannot be checked. This CDR3 is built from 16 residues. Germline CDR1 is SNHLY and CDR2 is FYNNEI. The CDR3 sequence: CASRQTGGVSNQPQHF. Full variable domain (outside the CDR3, taken from reference TRBV2 and TRBJ1-5): EPEVTQTPSHQVTQMGQEVILRCVPISNHLYFYWYRQILGQKVEFLVSFYNNEISEKSEIFDDQFSVERPDGSNFTLKIRSTKLEDSAMYFCASRQTGGVSNQPQHFGDGTRLSIL.

The V call is TRBV6-5, the J call TRBJ2-3. This CDR3 has 13 residues. Per germline, CDR1 MNHEY and CDR2 SVGAGI. CDR3 residues: CASSSTNLDTQYF.

The chain carries TRBV6-6 and TRBJ2-2; TCRdb designates TRBD2, a call that cannot be tested without DNA. Per the germline V gene, CDR1 is MNHNY and CDR2 is SVGAGI (reference sequence). The CDR3 runs 17 residues. CDR3 sequence: CASTLFGAGGGTGELFF.

The V and J genes are TRBV5-1 and TRBJ2-7; lacking DNA, the TRBD1 call made by TCRdb goes unchecked. Germline V gene data show CDR1 as SGHRS and CDR2 as YFSETQ. The length of the CDR3 is 14 residues. CDR3 protein: CASSDGQGSYEQYF.

The chain carries TRBV5-1 and TRBJ1-3. CDR1 and CDR2 from the germline V gene are SGHRS and YFSETQ. The CDR3 sequence is 19 residues long. CDR3 protein: CASSKVLAVSPSSGNTIYF.

The gene calls are TRBV29-1 and TRBJ2-7. Germline CDR1 and CDR2: SQVTM and ANQGSEA. CDR3 size: 12 residues. The CDR3 is CSVFDGTYEQYF.

The chain is built from TRBV27 and TRBJ2-7; TCRdb selects TRBD2, and the lack of DNA leaves this call unchecked. CDR3 length: 13 amino acids. Germline CDR1 MNHEY, CDR2 SMNVEV (reference sequence). The chain's CDR3 is CASSLSGLIEQYF.

The chain links TRBV5-1 to TRBJ2-7; the D call from TCRdb, TRBD1, cannot be confirmed without DNA. Germline CDR1 is SGHRS and CDR2 is YFSETQ. The CDR3 totals 19 residues. The CDR3 here is CASSLQYGPYQDTVYEQYF.

The gene calls are TRBV5-4 and TRBJ2-1. Germline CDR1 reads SGHNT; CDR2 reads YYREEE (reference sequence). The CDR3 consists of 12 residues. CDR3 residues: CASSLSSNEQFF.

The chain carries TRBV7-9 and TRBJ1-2; there is no DNA to check the TCRdb D call of TRBD1. Germline V gene lookup returns CDR1 SEHNR and CDR2 FQNEAQ (reference sequence). This CDR3 has 15 residues. CDR3 residues: CASSAAQGAGYGYTF.

The chain combines TRBV7-9 with TRBJ1-5. Germline CDR1 SEHNR, CDR2 FQNEAQ (reference sequence). This CDR3 is 15 amino acids long. CDR3 sequence reads: CASSLSMGLDQPQHF.

CDR3 amino acids: CASSAFSGLREKLFF. V gene TRBV14 combines with J gene TRBJ1-4. CDR3 size: 15 residues. The germline CDR1 and CDR2 sequences are SGHDN and FVKESK.

The V gene is TRBV29-1, the J gene TRBJ2-5; TCRdb's assignment of TRBD1 cannot be checked, as there is no DNA. Germline CDR1 SQVTM, CDR2 ANQGSEA. CDR3 length equals 14 residues. CDR3 region: CSTALDWGVGTQYF. The variable domain in full, with the rest retrieved from reference TRBV29-1 and TRBJ2-5, is SAVISQKPSRDICQRGTSLTIQCQVDSQVTMMFWYRQQPGQSLTLIATANQGSEATYESGFVIDKFPISRPNLTFSTLTVSNMSPEDSSIYLCSTALDWGVGTQYFGPGTRLLVL.

V gene TRBV19 combines with J gene TRBJ2-1. The CDR3 is 15 residues long. The germline gives CDR1 LNHDA, CDR2 SQIVND (reference sequence). CDR3 in amino acids: CASSIPGDSYNEQFF.

The V gene is TRBV28, the J gene TRBJ2-5; no DNA is available, so the TRBD1 call from TCRdb remains unchecked. Germline V CDR1 and CDR2: MDHEN, SYDVKM. The CDR3 consists of 14 residues. The CDR3 is CASSFDEGWETQYF.

This chain links TRBV14 with TRBJ2-7; TCRdb's D call of TRBD1 is untestable without DNA. The germline V gene encodes CDR1 SGHDN and CDR2 FVKESK. The CDR3 is made up of 13 amino acids. CDR3 residues: CASSEGHAYEQYF.

The chain couples TRBV5-1 to TRBJ2-7; TCRdb calls TRBD1, which cannot be checked without DNA. The CDR3 contains 15 residues. The germline V gene has CDR1 SGHRS and CDR2 YFSETQ. The CDR3: CASSLERDTTYEQYF.

This sequence joins TRBV29-1 and TRBJ2-1; TCRdb reports TRBD2, a call that lacks DNA to check it against. CDR3 size: 15 residues. Germline lookup yields CDR1 SQVTM and CDR2 ANQGSEA. The CDR3: CSVGIPSGRPNEQFF.

This chain uses TRBV28 with TRBJ2-3. In germline, CDR1 is MDHEN, CDR2 SYDVKM. The CDR3 length is 14 residues. The CDR3 here is CASSFERSTDTQYF.

The rearrangement uses TRBV5-5 and TRBJ2-2. The CDR3 has 15 residues. Germline V gene lookup returns CDR1 SGHKS and CDR2 YYEKEE (reference sequence). The CDR3 sequence is CASSLYWSDTEELFF. Complete variable domain (other parts from reference TRBV5-5 and TRBJ2-2): DAGVTQSPTHLIKTRGQQVTLRCSPISGHKSVSWYQQVLGQGPQFIFQYYEKEERGRGNFPDRFSARQFPNYSSELNVNALLLGDSALYLCASSLYWSDTEELFFGEGSRLTVL.

The V and J genes are TRBV20-1 and TRBJ2-7; the TCRdb call, TRBD1, lacks DNA for checking. The CDR3 is 13 amino acids. Germline assignment: CDR1 DFQATT and CDR2 SNEGSKA (reference sequence). CDR3 sequence: CSASPGTVYEQYF.

This chain connects TRBV28 to TRBJ2-1; as DNA is missing, the TRBD2 call by TCRdb cannot be tested. The CDR3 has 15 residues. Per the germline V gene, CDR1 is MDHEN and CDR2 is SYDVKM. The chain's CDR3 is CASSWGTSGINEQFF.

The chain recombines TRBV12-3 or TRBV12-4 with TRBJ2-1; no DNA is available, so the TRBD1 call from TCRdb remains unchecked. The CDR3 runs 16 residues. CDR3 amino acids: CASSLSGRGIYNEQFF.

The chain links TRBV20-1 to TRBJ2-7; TCRdb names TRBD2, which stays unverified in the absence of DNA. The CDR3 length is 16 residues. Germline lookup yields CDR1 DFQATT and CDR2 SNEGSKA (reference sequence). The CDR3 region is CSAREGPGLWGYEQYF.